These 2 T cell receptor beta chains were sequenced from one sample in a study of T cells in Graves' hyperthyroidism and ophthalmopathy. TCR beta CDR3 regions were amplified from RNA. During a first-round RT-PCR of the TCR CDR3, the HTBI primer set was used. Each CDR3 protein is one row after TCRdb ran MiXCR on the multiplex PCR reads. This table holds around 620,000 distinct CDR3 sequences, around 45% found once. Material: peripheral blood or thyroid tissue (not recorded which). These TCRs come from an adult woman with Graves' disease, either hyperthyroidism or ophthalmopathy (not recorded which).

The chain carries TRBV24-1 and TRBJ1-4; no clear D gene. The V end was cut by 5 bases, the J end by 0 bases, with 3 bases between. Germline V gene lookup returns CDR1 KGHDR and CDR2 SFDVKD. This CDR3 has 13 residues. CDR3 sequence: CATSVATNEKLFF. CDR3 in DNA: TGTGCCACCAGTGTTGCAACTAATGAAAAACTGTTTTTT.

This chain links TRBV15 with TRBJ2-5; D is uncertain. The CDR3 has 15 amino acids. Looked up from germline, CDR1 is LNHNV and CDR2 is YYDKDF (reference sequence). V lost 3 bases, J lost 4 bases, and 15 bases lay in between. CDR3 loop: CATSSLVGVGETQYF. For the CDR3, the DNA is TGTGCCACCAGCAGCTTGGTTGGGGTAGGAGAGACCCAGTACTTC.